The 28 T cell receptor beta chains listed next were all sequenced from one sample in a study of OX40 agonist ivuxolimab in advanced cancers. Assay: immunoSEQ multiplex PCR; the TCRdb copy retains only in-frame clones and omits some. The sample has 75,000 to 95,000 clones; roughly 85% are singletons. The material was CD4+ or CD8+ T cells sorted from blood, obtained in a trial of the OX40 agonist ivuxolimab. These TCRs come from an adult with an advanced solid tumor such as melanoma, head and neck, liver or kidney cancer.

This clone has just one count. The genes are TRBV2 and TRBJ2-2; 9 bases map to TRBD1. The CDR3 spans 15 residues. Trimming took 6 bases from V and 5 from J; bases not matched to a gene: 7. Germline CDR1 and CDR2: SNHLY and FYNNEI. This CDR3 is CASRSGQGVTGELFF. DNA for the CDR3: TGTGCCAGCAGGTCGGGACAGGGAGTGACCGGGGAGCTGTTTTTT. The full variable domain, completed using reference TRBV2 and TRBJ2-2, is EPEVTQTPSHQVTQMGQEVILRCVPISNHLYFYWYRQILGQKVEFLVSFYNNEISEKSEIFDDQFSVERPDGSNFTLKIRSTKLEDSAMYFCASRSGQGVTGELFFGEGSRLTVL.

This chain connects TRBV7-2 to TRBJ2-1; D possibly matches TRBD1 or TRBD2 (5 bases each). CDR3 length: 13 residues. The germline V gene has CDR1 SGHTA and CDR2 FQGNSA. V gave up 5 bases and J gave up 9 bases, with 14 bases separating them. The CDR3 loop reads CASSTGRRLEQFF. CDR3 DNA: TGTGCCAGCAGCACGGGACGGCGTCTTGAGCAGTTCTTC.

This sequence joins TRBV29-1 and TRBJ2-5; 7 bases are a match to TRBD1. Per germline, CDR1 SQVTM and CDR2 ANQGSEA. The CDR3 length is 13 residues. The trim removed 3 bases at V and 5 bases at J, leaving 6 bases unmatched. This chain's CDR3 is CSVDKGAGETQYF. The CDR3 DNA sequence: TGCAGCGTTGATAAGGGGGCCGGGGAGACCCAGTACTTC.

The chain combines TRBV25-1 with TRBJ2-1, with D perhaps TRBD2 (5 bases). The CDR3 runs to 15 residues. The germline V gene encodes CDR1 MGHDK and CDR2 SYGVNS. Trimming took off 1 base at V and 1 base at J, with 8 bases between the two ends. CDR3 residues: CASSESGGSYNEQFF. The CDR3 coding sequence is TGTGCCAGCAGTGAATCTGGCGGGTCCTACAATGAGCAGTTCTTC.

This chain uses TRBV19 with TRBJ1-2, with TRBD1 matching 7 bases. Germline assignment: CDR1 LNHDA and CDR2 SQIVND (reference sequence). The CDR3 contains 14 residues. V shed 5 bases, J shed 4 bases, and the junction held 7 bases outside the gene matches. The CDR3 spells CASSPLDRVYGYTF. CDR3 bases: TGTGCCAGTAGTCCTCTCGACAGGGTCTATGGCTACACCTTC.

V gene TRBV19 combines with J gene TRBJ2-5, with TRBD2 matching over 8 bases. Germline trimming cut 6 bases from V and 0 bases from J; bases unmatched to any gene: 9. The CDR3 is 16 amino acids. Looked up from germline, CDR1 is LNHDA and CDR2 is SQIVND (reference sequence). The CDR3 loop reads CASSPGLGRYQETQYF. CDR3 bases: TGTGCCAGTAGCCCGGGACTAGGCCGGTACCAAGAGACCCAGTACTTC. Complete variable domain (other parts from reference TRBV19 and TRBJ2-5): DGGITQSPKYLFRKEGQNVTLSCEQNLNHDAMYWYRQDPGQGLRLIYYSQIVNDFQKGDIAEGYSVSREKKESFPLTVTSAQKNPTAFYLCASSPGLGRYQETQYFGPGTRLLVL.

DNA of the CDR3: TGTGCCAGCAGGCCCTTGGGTGGGGCAAATACGCAGTATTTT. Translating it yields CASRPLGGANTQYF. The chain combines TRBV7-8 with TRBJ2-3; TRBD1 is a possible D gene (5 bases). V lost 6 bases and J lost 7, with 17 bases in between. Germline-derived CDR1 and CDR2 are SGHVS and FQNEAQ. This CDR3 region has 14 residues.

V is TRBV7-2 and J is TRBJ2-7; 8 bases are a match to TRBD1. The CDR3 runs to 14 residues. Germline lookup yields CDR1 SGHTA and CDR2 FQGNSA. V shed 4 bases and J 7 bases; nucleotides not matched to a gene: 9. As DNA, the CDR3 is TGTGCCAGCAGCTCCAGGGGGCGCGATGTTGAGCAGTACTTC. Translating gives CASSSRGRDVEQYF. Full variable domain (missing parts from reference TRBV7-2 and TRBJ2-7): GAGVSQSPSNKVTEKGKDVELRCDPISGHTALYWYRQSLGQGLEFLIYFQGNSAPDKSGLPSDRFSAERTGGSVSTLTIQRTQQEDSAVYLCASSSRGRDVEQYFGPGTRLTVT.

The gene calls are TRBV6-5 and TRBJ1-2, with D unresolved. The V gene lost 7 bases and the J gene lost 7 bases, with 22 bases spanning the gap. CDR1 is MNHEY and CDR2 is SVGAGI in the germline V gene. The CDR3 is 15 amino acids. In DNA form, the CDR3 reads TGTGCCAGCACCATAGGGCCCGAGGGCCGGACTGGCTACACCTTC. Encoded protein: CASTIGPEGRTGYTF.

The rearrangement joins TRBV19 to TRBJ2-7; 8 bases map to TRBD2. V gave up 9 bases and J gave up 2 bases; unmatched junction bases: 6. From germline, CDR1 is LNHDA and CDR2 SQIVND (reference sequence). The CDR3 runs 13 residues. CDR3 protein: CARGPGGAYEQYF. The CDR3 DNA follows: TGTGCCAGGGGGCCGGGGGGGGCCTACGAGCAGTACTTC. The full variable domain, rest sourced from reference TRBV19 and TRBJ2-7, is DGGITQSPKYLFRKEGQNVTLSCEQNLNHDAMYWYRQDPGQGLRLIYYSQIVNDFQKGDIAEGYSVSREKKESFPLTVTSAQKNPTAFYLCARGPGGAYEQYFGPGTRLTVT.

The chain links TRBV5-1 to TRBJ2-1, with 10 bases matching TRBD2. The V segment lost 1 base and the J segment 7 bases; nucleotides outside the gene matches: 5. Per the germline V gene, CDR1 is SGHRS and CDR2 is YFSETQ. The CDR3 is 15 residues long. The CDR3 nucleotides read TGCGCCAGCAGCTTGATCGGAGCGGGAGGGAATGAGCAGTTCTTC. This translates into CASSLIGAGGNEQFF.

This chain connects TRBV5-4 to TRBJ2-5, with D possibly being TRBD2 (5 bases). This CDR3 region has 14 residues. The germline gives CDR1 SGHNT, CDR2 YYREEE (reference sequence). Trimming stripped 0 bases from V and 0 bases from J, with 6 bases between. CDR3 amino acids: CASSLAGDQETQYF. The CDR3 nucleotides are TGTGCCAGCAGCTTGGCCGGGGACCAAGAGACCCAGTACTTC.

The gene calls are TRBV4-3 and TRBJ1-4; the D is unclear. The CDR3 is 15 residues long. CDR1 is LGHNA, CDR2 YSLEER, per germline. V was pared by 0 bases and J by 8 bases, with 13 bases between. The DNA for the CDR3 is TGCGCCAGCAGCCAAGACCCTAGGGTAGGCGAAAAACTGTTTTTT. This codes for CASSQDPRVGEKLFF.

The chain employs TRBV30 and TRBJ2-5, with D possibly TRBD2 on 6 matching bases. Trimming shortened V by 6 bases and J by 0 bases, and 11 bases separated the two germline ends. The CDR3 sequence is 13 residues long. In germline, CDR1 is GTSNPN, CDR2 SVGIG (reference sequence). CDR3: CACTEGNQETQYF. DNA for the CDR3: TGTGCCTGCACGGAGGGGAACCAAGAGACCCAGTACTTC.

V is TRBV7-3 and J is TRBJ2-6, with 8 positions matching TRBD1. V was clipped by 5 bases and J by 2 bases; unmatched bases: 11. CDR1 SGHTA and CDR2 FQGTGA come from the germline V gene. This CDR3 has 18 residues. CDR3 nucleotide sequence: TGTGCCAGCAGCCACCGGGACAGGACTACCCCTGGGGCCAACGTCCTGACTTTC. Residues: CASSHRDRTTPGANVLTF.

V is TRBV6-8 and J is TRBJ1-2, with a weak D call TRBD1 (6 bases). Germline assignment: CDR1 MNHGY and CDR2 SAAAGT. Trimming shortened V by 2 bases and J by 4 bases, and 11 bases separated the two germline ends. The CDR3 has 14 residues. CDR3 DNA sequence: TGTGCCAGCAGTTACCGGGGGCTTGGCTATGGCTACACCTTC. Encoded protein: CASSYRGLGYGYTF.

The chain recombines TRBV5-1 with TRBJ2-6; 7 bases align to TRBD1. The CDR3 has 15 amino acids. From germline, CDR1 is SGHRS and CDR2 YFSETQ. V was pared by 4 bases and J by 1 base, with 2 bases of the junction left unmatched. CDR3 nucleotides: TGCGCCAGCAGCCCACAGGGGTCTGGGGCCAACGTCCTGACTTTC. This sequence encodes CASSPQGSGANVLTF.

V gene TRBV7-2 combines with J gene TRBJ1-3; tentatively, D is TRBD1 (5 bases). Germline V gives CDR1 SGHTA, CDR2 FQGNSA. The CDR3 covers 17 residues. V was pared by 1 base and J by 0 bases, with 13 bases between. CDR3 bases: TGTGCCAGCAGCTTAGAATGGAGACAGATCTCTGGAAACACCATATATTTT. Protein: CASSLEWRQISGNTIYF.

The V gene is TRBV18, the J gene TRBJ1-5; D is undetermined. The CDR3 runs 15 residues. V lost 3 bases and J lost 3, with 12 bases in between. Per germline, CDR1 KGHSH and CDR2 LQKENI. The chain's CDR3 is CASSPSPGPNQPQHF. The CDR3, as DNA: TGTGCCAGCTCACCTTCGCCGGGTCCCAATCAGCCCCAGCATTTT.

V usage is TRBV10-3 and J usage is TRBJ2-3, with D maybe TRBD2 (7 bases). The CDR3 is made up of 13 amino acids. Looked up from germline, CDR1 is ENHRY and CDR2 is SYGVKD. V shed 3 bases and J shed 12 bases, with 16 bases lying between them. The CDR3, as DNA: TGTGCCATCAGTGAAGAAGGGGGACTATTTCAGTATTTT. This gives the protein CAISEEGGLFQYF.

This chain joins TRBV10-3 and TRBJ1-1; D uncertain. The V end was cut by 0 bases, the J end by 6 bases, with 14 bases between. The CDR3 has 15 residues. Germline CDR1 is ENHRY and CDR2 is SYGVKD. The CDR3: CAISESRLGAPEAFF. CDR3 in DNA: TGTGCCATCAGTGAGTCTAGGCTTGGAGCGCCTGAAGCTTTCTTT.

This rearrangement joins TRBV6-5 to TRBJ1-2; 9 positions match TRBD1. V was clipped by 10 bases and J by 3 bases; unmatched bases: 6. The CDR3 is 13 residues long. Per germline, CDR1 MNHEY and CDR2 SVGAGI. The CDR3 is CATTGGAYYGYTF. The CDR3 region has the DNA TGTGCCACCACAGGGGGCGCCTACTATGGCTACACCTTC.

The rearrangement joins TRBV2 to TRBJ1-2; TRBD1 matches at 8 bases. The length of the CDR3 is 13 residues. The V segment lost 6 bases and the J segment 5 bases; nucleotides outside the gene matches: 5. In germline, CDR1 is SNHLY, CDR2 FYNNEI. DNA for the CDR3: TGTGCCAGCAGGCCGGGACAGGTTTATGGCTACACCTTC. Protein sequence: CASRPGQVYGYTF.

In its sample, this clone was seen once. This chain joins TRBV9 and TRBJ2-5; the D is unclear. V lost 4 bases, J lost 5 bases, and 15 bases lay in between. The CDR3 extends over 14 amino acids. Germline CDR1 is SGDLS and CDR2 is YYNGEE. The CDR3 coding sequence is TGTGCCAGCAGCCCAACTGGGTTCGGCGAGACCCAGTACTTC. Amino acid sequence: CASSPTGFGETQYF.

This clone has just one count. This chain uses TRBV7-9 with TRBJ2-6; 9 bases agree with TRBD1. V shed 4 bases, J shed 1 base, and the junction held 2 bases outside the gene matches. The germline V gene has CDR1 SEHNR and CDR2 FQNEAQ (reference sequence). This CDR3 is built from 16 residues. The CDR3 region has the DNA TGTGCCAGCAGCTCTGGACAGGGGTCTGGGGCCAACGTCCTGACTTTC. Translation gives CASSSGQGSGANVLTF. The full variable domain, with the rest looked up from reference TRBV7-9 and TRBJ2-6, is DTGVSQNPRHKITKRGQNVTFRCDPISEHNRLYWYRQTLGQGPEFLTYFQNEAQLEKSRLLSDRFSAERPKGSFSTLEIQRTEQGDSAMYLCASSSGQGSGANVLTFGAGSRLTVL.

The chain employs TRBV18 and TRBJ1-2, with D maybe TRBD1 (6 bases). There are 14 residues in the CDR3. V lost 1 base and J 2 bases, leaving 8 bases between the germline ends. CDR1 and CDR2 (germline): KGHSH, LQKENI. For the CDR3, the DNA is TGTGCCAGCTCACCACAGGGGGAGAACTATGGCTACACCTTC. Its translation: CASSPQGENYGYTF.

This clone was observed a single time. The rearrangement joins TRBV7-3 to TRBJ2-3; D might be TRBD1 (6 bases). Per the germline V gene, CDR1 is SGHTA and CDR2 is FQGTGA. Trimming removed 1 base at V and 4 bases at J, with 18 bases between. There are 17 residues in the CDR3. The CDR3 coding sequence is TGTGCCAGCAGCTTAAGGGGTGGGGGCAGGGAGCCAGATACGCAGTATTTT. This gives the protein CASSLRGGGREPDTQYF.

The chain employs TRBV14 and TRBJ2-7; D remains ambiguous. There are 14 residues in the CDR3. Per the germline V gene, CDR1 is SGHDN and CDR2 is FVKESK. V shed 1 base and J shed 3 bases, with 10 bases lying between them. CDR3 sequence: CASSQAYSVYEQYF. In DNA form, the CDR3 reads TGTGCCAGCAGCCAAGCCTACTCCGTCTACGAGCAGTACTTC.